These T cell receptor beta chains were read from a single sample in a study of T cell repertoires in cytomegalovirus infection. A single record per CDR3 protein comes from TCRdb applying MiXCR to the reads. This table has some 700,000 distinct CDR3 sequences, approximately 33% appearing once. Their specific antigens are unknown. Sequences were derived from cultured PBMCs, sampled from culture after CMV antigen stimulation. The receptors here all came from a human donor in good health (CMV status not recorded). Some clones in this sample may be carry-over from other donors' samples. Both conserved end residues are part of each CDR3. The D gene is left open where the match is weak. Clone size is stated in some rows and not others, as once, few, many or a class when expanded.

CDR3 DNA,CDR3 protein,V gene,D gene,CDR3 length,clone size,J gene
TGCGCCAGCAGCCGTCGGACAGAACCTACCTACGAGCAGTACTTC,CASSRRTEPTYEQYF,TRBV4-1,.,15,few,TRBJ2-7
TGTGCCAGCAGCCCCCCACCTGGACAGGGGGCCGGGGCTAACTATGGCTACACCTTC,CASSPPPGQGAGANYGYTF,TRBV12-3/TRBV12-4,TRBD1,19,.,TRBJ1-2
TGCGCCAGCAGCTTGCCCCGAGCCTCTGGGGCCAACGTCCTGACTTTC,CASSLPRASGANVLTF,TRBV5-1,.,16,.,TRBJ2-6
TGTGCCAGCAGGCAGGGGGCTGTTACTGAAGCTTTCTTT,CASRQGAVTEAFF,TRBV6-2/TRBV6-3,TRBD1,13,.,TRBJ1-1
TGTGCCAGCAGCCTCCCGGCTAGCGGGATGGGGACTGAGCAGTTCTTC,CASSLPASGMGTEQFF,TRBV7-2,TRBD2,16,.,TRBJ2-1
TGTGCCAGCAGTGAGGGAACAGTTTTCAACTATGGCTACACCTTC,CASSEGTVFNYGYTF,TRBV2,.,15,few,TRBJ1-2
TGTGCCAGCAGCCAAACAGGGGCTCAGCCCCAGCATTTT,CASSQTGAQPQHF,TRBV7-2,TRBD1,13,.,TRBJ1-5
TGTGCCCGACGTGCGGGACAGGGGGGACCCTATGGCTACACCTTC,CARRAGQGGPYGYTF,TRBV7-4,TRBD1,15,.,TRBJ1-2
TGTGCCAGCAGCTCGCCCCACAGGGGGCAAGAGACCCAGTACTTC,CASSSPHRGQETQYF,TRBV28,TRBD1,15,few,TRBJ2-5
TGTGCCAGCAGCTACTTCTCCGCTAGCGGTACCAATGAGCAGTTCTTC,CASSYFSASGTNEQFF,TRBV6-5,TRBD2,16,.,TRBJ2-1
TGTGCTAGTGGTTTGGTACCCCTGAACTTCGGGAGGCTCTCCTACAATGAGCAGTTCTTC,CASGLVPLNFGRLSYNEQFF,TRBV12-5,TRBD2,20,few,TRBJ2-1
TGCGCCAGCAGTGATGAGCTAGCGGGAGGGTCCTACGAGCAGTACTTC,CASSDELAGGSYEQYF,TRBV10-2,TRBD2,16,.,TRBJ2-7
TGTGCCAGCAGTCACCGTCGTGGCCGCCAGGTGAATCAGCCCCAGCATTTT,CASSHRRGRQVNQPQHF,TRBV6-2/TRBV6-3,.,17,.,TRBJ1-5
TGTGCCAGCAGTTACTCAGGCCTTAACCAAGAGACCCAGTACTTC,CASSYSGLNQETQYF,TRBV6-5,.,15,many,TRBJ2-5